This T cell receptor beta chain was documented in a study of OX40 agonist ivuxolimab in advanced cancers. The wider study: Ivuxolimab, an agonistic anti-OX40 (CD134) antibody, was given to patients.

Germline lookup yields CDR1 SGHDT and CDR2 YYEEEE. The CDR3 covers 16 residues. The V end was cut by 4 bases, the J end by 6 bases, with 22 bases between. Some clones are missing from TCRdb's copy, which holds only in-frame ones; the method was immunoSEQ multiplex PCR. This sample yields tens of thousands of clones, of which 75% to 90% are seen a single time; 18% belongs to the top ten. On this clone: The antigen is undetermined.

Points from the study as a whole: CD8+ T cells were the subset that, on average, had more expanded clones than CD4+.

This rearrangement joins TRBV5-6 to TRBJ2-5; tentatively, D is TRBD1 or TRBD2 (6 bases each). This clonotype originated in an adult with an advanced solid tumor such as melanoma, head and neck, liver or kidney cancer. Sequencing used CD4+ or CD8+ T cells sorted from blood, obtained in a trial of the OX40 agonist ivuxolimab. The CDR3: CASSPEQEGVLKTQYF. CDR3 bases: TGTGCCAGCAGCCCAGAACAGGAGGGGGTATTAAAGACCCAGTACTTC.